This TCR beta chain stems from a study of blood T cell repertoires in COVID-19. About the research overall: Sites in the United States, Italy and Spain provided acute and convalescent COVID-19 samples. The analysed material was cDNA or gDNA that came from T cells, B-cell-depleted T cells, or PBMCs.

Measured with immunoSEQ multiplex PCR; TCRdb has only the in-frame clones, and not every one. Of about 220,000 clones listed, 80% to 90% are singletons. This CDR3 contains 12 residues. Trimming left V 3 bases short and J 10 bases short, with 12 bases between. The germline gives CDR1 KGHDR, CDR2 SFDVKD. This clonotype was obtained from a woman in her sixties who had recovered from COVID-19. The rearrangement joins TRBV24-1 to TRBJ2-7; D is perhaps TRBD2 (6 bases). Sample: peripheral blood. The CDR3 DNA sequence: TGTGCCACCAGTGATCGCTGGGGGGTACAGTACTTC. Translation: CATSDRWGVQYF.